The table lists the clone carrying this T cell receptor beta chain with a count of one. Clones were read by immunoSEQ multiplex PCR, and TCRdb kept only the in-frame ones, dropping some. The data show about 130,000 clones, roughly 84% seen once. The data belong to a study of control samples from healthy donors and cancer patients. This CDR3 is built from 16 residues. V was cut by 0 bases and J by 0 bases, with 9 bases left in between. Germline V gives CDR1 MNHEY, CDR2 SMNVEV (reference sequence). This TCR was recovered from a man aged 18 to 29 in good health. The chain combines TRBV27 with TRBJ1-3, with D unresolved. The source material was blood. This chain's CDR3 is CASSLSDGSSGNTIYF. CDR3 DNA sequence: TGTGCCAGCAGTTTATCGGACGGCAGCTCTGGAAACACCATATATTTT.